A single sample is the source of the 8 T cell receptor beta chains below, sequenced in a study of human T cells and chemical hapten exposure. Time point indicated: patch test 1, 2 weeks after DPC sensitization. Treatment noted: therapeutic diphenylcyclopropenone sensitization with weekly scalp DPC. MiXCR was run by TCRdb on the RACE reads, yielding one entry per CDR3 protein. This sample has nearly 350,000 distinct CDR3 sequences, with roughly 6.9% found just once. The sample here was whole blood, taken in connection with sensitization to the hapten diphenylcyclopropenone (DPC). These receptors came from a woman aged 18-30 years with alopecia areata. Some clones in this sample may be carry-over from other donors' samples.

This clonotype showed up just a few times. The rearrangement links TRBV27 to TRBJ2-3; no firm D call. V gave up 1 base and J gave up 5 bases, with 16 bases separating them. The CDR3 contains 16 residues. From germline, CDR1 is MNHEY and CDR2 SMNVEV (reference sequence). The CDR3 DNA sequence: TGTGCCAGCAGTTTATTAGGGCAGCCTTTAGGAGATACGCAGTATTTT. Translation gives CASSLLGQPLGDTQYF.

The chain combines TRBV29-1 with TRBJ2-3; 7 bases match TRBD2. The CDR3 length is 14 residues. From germline, CDR1 is SQVTM and CDR2 ANQGSEA. J gave up 0 bases and V 7 bases, and 7 bases lay outside the gene matches. The CDR3 DNA reads TGCAGCGGGACCGGGGGAGGGAGCACAGATACGCAGTATTTT. This sequence encodes CSGTGGGSTDTQYF.

This clonotype was detected many times. V usage is TRBV7-8 and J usage is TRBJ2-7, with TRBD1 as a possible D gene (5 bases). Trimming stripped 0 bases from V and 2 bases from J, with 8 bases between. The germline V gene has CDR1 SGHVS and CDR2 FQNEAQ. The CDR3 extends over 14 amino acids. As DNA, the CDR3 is TGTGCCAGCAGCTTAGCTTCAGGGACCTACGAGCAGTACTTC. Protein product: CASSLASGTYEQYF.

Many counts were recorded for this clonotype. The V call is TRBV28, the J call TRBJ1-2, with D possibly TRBD1 on 6 matching bases. Germline assignment: CDR1 MDHEN and CDR2 SYDVKM. CDR3 size: 12 residues. Trimming pared 6 bases from V and 8 bases from J, leaving 13 bases between. The CDR3, as DNA: TGTGCCAGCAGCACAGGGTCGAGGGGCTACACCTTC. Translated: CASSTGSRGYTF.

This clonotype was observed many times. The chain carries TRBV7-2 and TRBJ2-3; 7 nucleotides match TRBD1. The length of the CDR3 is 15 residues. The V segment lost 6 bases and the J segment 3 bases; nucleotides outside the gene matches: 9. Germline V lookup: CDR1 SGHTA, CDR2 FQGNSA. The CDR3 here is CASRQTGFVTDTQYF. DNA for the CDR3: TGTGCCAGCAGACAGACAGGGTTTGTGACAGATACGCAGTATTTT.

This clonotype was seen ten or more times. This sequence joins TRBV10-3 and TRBJ2-5, with D possibly being TRBD2 (5 bases). The CDR3 is made up of 13 amino acids. The germline gives CDR1 ENHRY, CDR2 SYGVKD. V was clipped by 7 bases and J by 2 bases, with 11 bases between them. The CDR3: CAITRGSQETQYF. CDR3 bases: TGTGCCATCACCCGGGGAAGTCAAGAGACCCAGTACTTC.

There are a few counts of this clonotype. The CDR3: CAGGTGPNTEAFF. CDR3 bases: TGTGCCGGAGGGACAGGGCCGAACACTGAAGCTTTCTTT. The rearrangement links TRBV6-5 to TRBJ1-1; 9 bases are a match to TRBD1. This CDR3 has 13 amino acids. Germline V gene lookup returns CDR1 MNHEY and CDR2 SVGAGI. The V segment lost 11 bases and the J segment 1 base; nucleotides outside the gene matches: 5.

The gene calls are TRBV6-5 and TRBJ1-4; D is undetermined. Germline V gives CDR1 MNHEY, CDR2 SVGAGI. V gave up 6 bases and J gave up 0 bases, with 8 bases separating them. The CDR3 has 14 amino acids. DNA for the CDR3: TGTGCCAGCAGCGTCAGTGCAACTAATGAAAAACTGTTTTTT. Amino acid sequence: CASSVSATNEKLFF.